The present T cell receptor (beta chain) was sequenced within a study of metastatic and nonmetastatic thyroid tumors (TCRdb year 2020). As for the study more broadly: Repertoires from peripheral blood and from tumor or nodule tissue samples of malignant and benign thyroid patients were compared.

Libraries came from PCR. Sequenced using an Illumina HiSeq 4000. The TCR beta-chain CDR3 region of each patient was profiled by high-throughput sequencing. On the study's bioinformatics: CDR3 differences across clinicopathological groups were used to build a classifier for discriminating distant-metastatic papillary thyroid cancer patients. Repertoire diversity was assessed with the Shannon index, and tumor-blood repertoire similarity with the Morisita-Horn index. TCRdb trimmed the raw reads at Q25, called clones with MiXCR and kept productive beta chains. The V and J calls and clone size are TCRdb's, not the authors'. The sample has fewer than 40,000 clones on record, approximately 16% of them singletons. The ten largest clones capture 3% to 4% of the sample. With regard to this clone: It lacks a known antigen. Base quality data are lacking; no much larger clone is found one base away.

The germline V gene encodes CDR1 MNHNS and CDR2 SASEGT. Trimming takes 9 bases from V and 4 bases from J, and the germline ends sit 21 bases apart. The CDR3 contains 15 residues, cysteine and phenylalanine counted. CDR3 DNA is the only sequence kept; it has 45 bases, read in frame from the first base. Broader findings and caveats from the paper: TCR beta diversity was reported as significantly higher in malignant tumors than in benign nodules, in both blood and tumor samples.

None of the patients had been given any treatment before thyroid surgery. Using T-cell receptor beta sequencing, the researchers looked back retrospectively at clinical samples from patients, gathered between about 2012 and 2019. This TCR was recovered from a female donor with papillary thyroid cancer or a benign thyroid nodule (not recorded which). Some clones in this sample may be carry-over from other donors' samples. The sequencing sample was made of blood. The sequence links TRBV6-1 to TRBJ1-2; no D gene is confidently identified. For the CDR3, the sequence is CARSPAETPAYGYTF. The DNA reads TGTGCCAGAAGCCCCGCAGAAACGCCCGCCTATGGCTACACCTTC.